These 9 T cell receptor beta chains were all obtained from the same sample, sequenced in a study of cytomegalovirus exposure and HLA in healthy donors. PCR was performed using 60 Vbeta and 13 Jbeta primers. Profiled with immunoSEQ multiplex PCR; TCRdb holds only in-frame clones, not every one. The sample consists of 150,000 to 200,000 clones, roughly 79% of them appearing once. The sequencing sample was made of PBMCs. These TCRs come from a woman in her 30s in good health and CMV-seropositive.

The rearrangement links TRBV7-9 to TRBJ1-1; 9 bases are a match to TRBD1. V was clipped by 4 bases and J by 5 bases; unmatched bases: 8. Germline V gene sequence: CDR1 SEHNR, CDR2 FQNEAQ (reference sequence). The CDR3 consists of 15 residues. CDR3 DNA: TGTGCCAGCAGCTCCCGGGACAGGGCGGCAACTGAAGCTTTCTTT. Amino acids: CASSSRDRAATEAFF. The variable domain in full, with the rest retrieved from reference TRBV7-9 and TRBJ1-1, is DTGVSQNPRHKITKRGQNVTFRCDPISEHNRLYWYRQTLGQGPEFLTYFQNEAQLEKSRLLSDRFSAERPKGSFSTLEIQRTEQGDSAMYLCASSSRDRAATEAFFGQGTRLTVV.

The V call is TRBV5-6, the J call TRBJ1-4; D unresolved. The germline V gene encodes CDR1 SGHDT and CDR2 YYEEEE. V dropped 2 bases and J dropped 0 bases, with 8 bases sitting between them. The CDR3 covers 15 residues. This CDR3 reads CASSLFGTTNEKLFF. In DNA form, the CDR3 reads TGTGCCAGCAGCTTATTCGGGACAACTAATGAAAAACTGTTTTTT.

The genes are TRBV19 and TRBJ2-5; a weak D match, TRBD1 (5 bases). The V gene's germline CDR1 is LNHDA and CDR2 SQIVND (reference sequence). Trimming left V 5 bases short and J 9 bases short, with 22 bases between. The CDR3 extends over 15 amino acids. CDR3 sequence reads: CASSSSHDSRHSQYF. The CDR3, as DNA: TGTGCCAGTAGTTCCTCGCATGACAGCCGACACTCCCAGTACTTC.

This chain connects TRBV5-1 to TRBJ2-5; perhaps TRBD1 as D (5 bases). Judging by the DNA end, TRBJ2-7 fits better; the J call may be wrong. This CDR3 is built from 16 residues. In germline, CDR1 is SGHRS, CDR2 YFSETQ. The CDR3: CASSLAHPGPSYEQYF. CDR3 bases: TGCGCCAGCAGCTTGGCACACCCAGGGCCCTCCTACGAGCAGTACTTC.

This clone was detected only once. The chain employs TRBV5-1 and TRBJ1-2; no clear D. The ends were cut back, 4 bases at V and 4 bases at J, with 14 bases in the middle. CDR1 and CDR2 from the germline V gene are SGHRS and YFSETQ. The CDR3 sequence is 14 residues long. This CDR3 reads CASSPGLDGYGYTF. The CDR3 nucleotides read TGCGCCAGCAGCCCCGGACTTGACGGCTATGGCTACACCTTC.

The chain is built from TRBV7-6 and TRBJ1-4; 7 nucleotides match TRBD1. The CDR3 loop spans 15 amino acids. Per the germline V gene, CDR1 is SGHVS and CDR2 is FNYEAQ. The junction had 3 bases not matched to a gene; V was cut back by 3 bases and J by 2 bases. CDR3 DNA sequence: TGTGCCAGCAGCTTCCAGACAGGGACTAATGAAAAACTGTTTTTT. Protein: CASSFQTGTNEKLFF.

The chain couples TRBV7-6 to TRBJ2-1, with TRBD2 matching over 7 bases. Looked up from germline, CDR1 is SGHVS and CDR2 is FNYEAQ. The CDR3 length is 19 residues. V shed 5 bases, J shed 0 bases, and the junction held 16 bases outside the gene matches. The CDR3 protein is CASSPSLGWGGSSYNEQFF. The CDR3 bases are TGTGCCAGCAGCCCCAGCCTAGGGTGGGGCGGGAGCTCCTACAATGAGCAGTTCTTC.

This clone was counted between two and nine times. The V and J genes are TRBV5-1 and TRBJ2-3, with TRBD2 identical over 7 bases. The CDR3 is made up of 16 amino acids. The junction had 5 bases not matched to a gene; V was cut back by 0 bases and J by 1 base. Looked up from germline, CDR1 is SGHRS and CDR2 is YFSETQ. For the CDR3, the DNA is TGCGCCAGCAGCTTGGTTTCTACTAGCGGCACAGATACGCAGTATTTT. As protein: CASSLVSTSGTDTQYF.

This chain connects TRBV7-7 to TRBJ2-6; 8 bases are shared with TRBD1. The V and J ends lost 1 base and 1 base, in that order; junction bases with no gene match: 15. Germline loops: CDR1 SSHAT, CDR2 FNYEAQ (reference sequence). CDR3 length equals 21 residues. The CDR3 region is CASSLVSLAPGQVSGANVLTF. The CDR3 DNA follows: TGTGCCAGCAGCTTAGTTTCTTTGGCACCGGGACAGGTTTCTGGGGCCAACGTCCTGACTTTC. Using reference TRBV7-7 and TRBJ2-6 for the parts outside the CDR3, the full variable domain is GAGVSQSPRYKVTKRGQDVTLRCDPISSHATLYWYQQALGQGPEFLTYFNYEAQPDKSGLPSDRFSAERPEGSISTLTIQRTEQRDSAMYRCASSLVSLAPGQVSGANVLTFGAGSRLTVL.